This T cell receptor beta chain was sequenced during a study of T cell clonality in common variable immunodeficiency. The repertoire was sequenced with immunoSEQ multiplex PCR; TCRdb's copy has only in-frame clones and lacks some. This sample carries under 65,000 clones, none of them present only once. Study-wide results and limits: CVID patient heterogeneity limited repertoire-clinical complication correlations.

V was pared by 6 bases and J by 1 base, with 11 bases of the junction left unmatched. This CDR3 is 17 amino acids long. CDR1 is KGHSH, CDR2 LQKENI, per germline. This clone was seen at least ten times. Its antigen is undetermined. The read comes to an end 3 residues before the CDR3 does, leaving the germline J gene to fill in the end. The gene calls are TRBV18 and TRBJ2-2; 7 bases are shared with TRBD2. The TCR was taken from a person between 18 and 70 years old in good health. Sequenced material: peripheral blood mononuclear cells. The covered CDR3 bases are TGTGCCAGCTCCCTATATCAGCAGCGGGGGAACACCGGGGAG. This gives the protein CASSLYQQRGNTGE. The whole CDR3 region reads CASSLYQQRGNTGELFF.